This T cell receptor beta chain was obtained from a study of Graves' ophthalmopathy and Graves' hyperthyroidism. General study points: Blood also held most thyroid clonotypes expanded above 0.001 frequency.

Amplifying from RNA transcripts, the study obtained TCR beta CDR3 regions. After a first-round RT-PCR with HTBI primers, a second-round multiplex PCR was run. TCRdb reanalysed the multiplex PCR reads using MiXCR and keeps one entry per CDR3 protein. This table has about 220,000 distinct CDR3 sequences, about 22% appearing once. Germline-derived CDR1 and CDR2 are MNHNS and SASEGT. V gave up 2 bases and J gave up 4 bases, with 9 bases separating them. CDR3 size: 14 residues. In its sample, this clonotype was seen many times. Its antigen is not known. This clonotype was obtained from a woman aged 45 to 65 with Graves' ophthalmopathy. The sequencing sample was made of peripheral blood. The rearrangement joins TRBV6-1 to TRBJ1-5; no reliable D call. CDR3 protein: CASSEFVGNQPQHF. CDR3 sequence (DNA): TGTGCCAGCAGTGAATTCGTAGGGAATCAGCCCCAGCATTTT.